The 12 T cell receptor delta chains below were found in one sample sequenced in a study of γδ T cells in repeated Plasmodium falciparum infection. TCRdb reanalysed the multiplex PCR reads via CATT. The table lists over 90,000 delta-chain clones, over 0.9% of them singletons. Flow sorting of PBMC yielded separate Vgamma9/Vdelta2+ and Vdelta2-negative gammadelta T cell populations for bulk repertoire analysis. Sequenced sample: gamma-delta T cells from blood. Every receptor here comes from a pool of human donors (malaria-infected and uninfected, not separated).

With regard to this clone: This likely reflects a read error, since a far larger clone is one base away. Distinct nucleotide sequences in the sample also encode this CDR3. The gene calls are TRDV1 and TRDJ1; 8 nucleotides line up with TRDD3. The J gene is not listed in TCRdb, so it was assigned here from a DNA match to germline. Trimming took 2 bases from V and 0 from J; bases not matched to a gene: 20. CDR3 length equals 21 residues. Germline V gives CDR1 TSWWSYY, CDR2 QGS. The CDR3 DNA sequence: TGTGCTCTTGGGGAAAGGATCCGGCCTGGGGGACTCTCACAGTACACCGATAAACTCATCTTT. It codes for CALGERIRPGGLSQYTDKLIF.

This clone was seen many times. TCRdb's listed protein matches a much larger clone and diverges from this DNA's translation at residue 12, likely through a read error; the protein shown comes from the DNA. In DNA, the CDR3 is TGTGCTCTTGGGGGACCTTCCTTGTGGGGGATAAGGGCTAAACTCATCTTT. This sequence encodes CALGGPSLWGIRAKLIF. The J gene is TRDJ1, the V gene TRDV1, with TRDD3 matching 9 bases. TCRdb leaves out the J gene; it was filled in here by matching the DNA to germline. The J segment lost 7 bases and the V segment lost 4 bases, leaving 16 bases of the junction unmatched. Germline values: CDR1 TSWWSYY, CDR2 QGS. The CDR3 contains 17 residues.

This clone appeared a few times. A far larger clone lies a single base away; this is likely a read error. Other DNA sequences within the sample encode an identical CDR3. This rearrangement joins TRDV2 to TRDJ1, with 10 nucleotides matching TRDD3. The J gene is absent in TCRdb and was assigned here via DNA matching to germline. This CDR3 spans 18 amino acids. CDR1 and CDR2 (germline): GEAIGNYY, EKD. The CDR3 reads CACDTGMGDTPHTDKLIF. The DNA of the CDR3 is TGTGCCTGTGACACCGGGATGGGGGATACACCCCACACCGACAAACTCATCTTT.

This clone has a handful of counts. A far larger clone is one nucleotide away, so this likely arose from a read error. The sample carries other DNA sequences with the same CDR3. The chain employs TRDV2 and TRDJ1; TRDD3 aligns across 12 bases. Germline matching of the DNA provided the J gene here, since TCRdb leaves it blank. The V gene's germline CDR1 is GEAIGNYY and CDR2 EKD. After removal of 5 bases from V and 1 base from J, the junction contained 13 bases not matched to a gene. The CDR3 consists of 18 residues. In DNA form, the CDR3 reads TGTGCCTGTGTCCGTACTGGGGGATACAAGAAATTCACCGATAAACTCATCTTT. It yields the protein CACVRTGGYKKFTDKLIF.

This clone was found a few times. TCRdb has a much larger clone's protein, which differs at residue 20 from the translation of this DNA, likely because of a read error; what is shown is the protein translated from the DNA. The chain employs TRDV3 and TRDJ2; D perhaps matches TRDD3 (5 bases). Per germline, CDR1 TVYSNPD and CDR2 GDNSRS (reference sequence). CDR3 length: 22 residues. The CDR3 coding sequence is TGTGCCTTTCGAACCCGGTCAGTAGGGAGATTGGGGTACGATCGATTGACAGCACAACCCTTCTTT. It encodes CAFRTRSVGRLGYDRLTAQPFF.

A remark on this clone: The amino acid sequence in TCRdb belongs to a much larger clone and departs from this DNA's translation at residue 14, likely a sequencing read error; the sequence shown is translated from the DNA. This chain connects TRDV1 to TRDJ1, with 8 bases identical to TRDD3. Trimming removed 2 bases from V and 3 bases from J; junction bases left unmatched: 17. CDR1 and CDR2 (germline): TSWWSYY, QGS. The CDR3 has 19 amino acids. The CDR3 DNA reads as TGTGCTCTTGGGGAAACTCTCCAACTGGGGGGCCTGTACGCCGATAAACTCATCTTT. Amino acid sequence: CALGETLQLGGLYADKLIF.

As for this clone: TCRdb shows a much larger clone's protein in place of this DNA's translation, and the two differ at residue 5, likely through a read error; the protein shown is translated from the DNA. The chain joins TRDV1 to TRDJ2, with a weak D call TRDD3 (6 bases). The J gene comes from matching the DNA to germline here; TCRdb lacks it. Trimming took 5 bases from V and 4 from J, leaving 20 bases between them. Germline lookup yields CDR1 TSWWSYY and CDR2 QGS. This CDR3 has 17 residues. CDR3 sequence (DNA): TGTGCTCTTGGGAACATTAATTCGGGGATCAGGACAGCACAACTCTTCTTT. Protein sequence: CALGNINSGIRTAQLFF.

In its sample, this clone was seen a few times. TCRdb's entry gives the protein of a much larger clone, which mismatches this DNA's translation at residue 6, likely from a read error; the protein reported here is translated from the DNA. The chain combines TRDV1 with TRDJ2; D may be TRDD3 (6 bases). CDR3 length equals 15 residues. Germline V gene lookup returns CDR1 TSWWSYY and CDR2 QGS. V was trimmed by 9 bases and J by 4 bases, leaving 18 bases between them. The CDR3 DNA follows: TGTGCTCTGACCTACGGAGGGATATCGACAGCACAACTCTTCTTT. This sequence encodes CALTYGGISTAQLFF.

About this clone: A far larger clone is only one base removed, so a read error is likely. The sample carries other DNA sequences with the same CDR3. The chain couples TRDV1 to TRDJ1, with 8 nucleotides matching TRDD3. TCRdb records no J gene; here it was assigned by comparing the DNA to germline. Per the germline V gene, CDR1 is TSWWSYY and CDR2 is QGS. The CDR3 has 22 amino acids. The CDR3 here is CALGDEFSSRTGWGTYTDKLIF. CDR3 coding DNA: TGTGCCCTTGGGGACGAATTCTCCTCCCGCACTGGCTGGGGGACGTACACCGATAAACTCATCTTT.

As regards this clone: TCRdb shows a much larger clone's protein in place of this DNA's translation, and the two differ at residue 5, likely through a read error; the protein shown is translated from the DNA. This chain uses TRDV2 with TRDJ1, with 8 bases matching TRDD3. As TCRdb names no J gene, one was assigned here on the basis of a DNA match to germline. The CDR3 runs 18 residues. The germline CDR1 and CDR2 sequences are GEAIGNYY and EKD. Trimming took 2 bases from V and 2 from J; bases not matched to a gene: 15. In DNA, the CDR3 is TGTGCCTGTGACATCGTGGGGGATGGGGCCCCACGAACCGATAAACTCATCTTT. Translating gives CACDIVGDGAPRTDKLIF.

On this clone: The TCRdb protein, from a much larger clone, departs from this DNA's translation at residue 16, likely by read error; the protein shown derives from the DNA. The chain recombines TRDV2 with TRDJ1; 12 positions agree with TRDD3. The CDR3 is 18 residues long. Germline-derived CDR1 and CDR2 are GEAIGNYY and EKD. CDR3 nucleotides: TGTGCCTGTGACGCTTTACTGGGGGATACTTCCTACACCGATAAACCCATCTTT. This encodes CACDALLGDTSYTDKPIF.

This clone was seen a few times. The TCRdb protein, from a much larger clone, departs from this DNA's translation at residue 7, likely by read error; the protein shown derives from the DNA. The J gene is TRDJ1, the V gene TRDV1; possible D gene TRDD3, 5 bases. TCRdb carries no J gene annotation; the J gene was assigned here by matching the DNA with germline. V was trimmed by 1 base and J by 5 bases, leaving 23 bases between them. The CDR3 has 18 amino acids. In germline, CDR1 is TSWWSYY, CDR2 QGS. The CDR3 spells CALGERGYGIRYWDKLIF. CDR3 in DNA: TGTGCTCTTGGGGAACGGGGGTACGGTATACGTTATTGGGATAAACTCATCTTT.